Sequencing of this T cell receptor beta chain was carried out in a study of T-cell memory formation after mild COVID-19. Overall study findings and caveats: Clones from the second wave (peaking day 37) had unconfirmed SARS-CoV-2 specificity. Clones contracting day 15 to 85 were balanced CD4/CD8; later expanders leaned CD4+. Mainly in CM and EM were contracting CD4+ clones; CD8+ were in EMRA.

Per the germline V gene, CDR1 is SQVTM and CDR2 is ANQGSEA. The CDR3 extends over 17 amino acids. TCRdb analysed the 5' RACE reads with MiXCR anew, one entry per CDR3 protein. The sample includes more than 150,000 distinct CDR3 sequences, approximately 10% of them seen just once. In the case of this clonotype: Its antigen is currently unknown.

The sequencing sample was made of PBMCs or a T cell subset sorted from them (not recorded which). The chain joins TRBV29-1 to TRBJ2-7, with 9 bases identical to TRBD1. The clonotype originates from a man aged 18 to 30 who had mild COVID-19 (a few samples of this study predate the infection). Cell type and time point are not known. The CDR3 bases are TGCAGTGCCTCCTCCGGAACTTTTACGGGACAGGGTAACGAGCAGTACTTC. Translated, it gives CSASSGTFTGQGNEQYF.